The present entry profiles one T cell receptor beta chain with its context. These data belong to a study of T cell repertoires in cytomegalovirus infection. The length of the CDR3 is 15 residues. Per the germline V gene, CDR1 is MNHEY and CDR2 is SVGEGT. Trimming pared 6 bases from V and 0 bases from J, leaving 12 bases between. Via MiXCR, TCRdb re-called the reads, giving one row per CDR3 protein. The data hold 450,000 to 650,000 distinct CDR3 sequences, with around 27% observed a single time. Sequencing was carried out using PBMCs. The genes are TRBV6-2 or TRBV6-3 and TRBJ1-3; D is unresolved. The source is a human donor in good health (CMV status not recorded). Some clones in this sample may be carry-over from other donors' samples. The CDR3 coding sequence is TGTGCCAGCAGCCCGGGCCGCGCCTCTGGAAACACCATATATTTT. The encoded protein is CASSPGRASGNTIYF.